The 13 T cell receptor beta chains presented below share a single source sample, sequenced in a study of CD8 T cells in ankylosing spondylitis (dated by TCRdb to about 2017). Library creation used 5' RACE. Sequencing instrument: Illumina HiSeq 2500. In TCRdb, the public reads were trimmed at Q25 with fastp and aligned with MiXCR, with productive beta chains retained. Rows are combined by CDR3 protein, so each entry shows the most common genes and DNA. In this sample the table shows some 92,000 distinct CDR3 sequences, roughly 30% of which occur a single time. The biggest ten clones account for roughly 59% of the sample. The sample comprised blood, either unsorted or a sorted T cell fraction (not recorded which). The source of these receptors is a male donor with ankylosing spondylitis or in good health (not recorded which).

This clonotype was seen a handful of times. The V gene is TRBV7-3, the J gene TRBJ2-1; 7 nucleotides line up with TRBD2. From germline, CDR1 is SGHTA and CDR2 FQGTGA. This CDR3 is 14 amino acids long. V was pared by 8 bases and J by 7 bases, with 11 bases of the junction left unmatched. The CDR3 DNA reads as TGTGCCAGCGGCCGTGGGCGGGAGAATAATGAGCAGTTCTTC. Translated: CASGRGRENNEQFF.

A few counts support this clonotype. The chain is built from TRBV20-1 and TRBJ2-1; TRBD2 matches 11 bases. The CDR3 sequence is 16 residues long. CDR1 is DFQATT and CDR2 is SNEGSKA in the germline V gene (reference sequence). The J segment lost 6 bases and the V segment lost 1 base, leaving 8 bases of the junction unmatched. CDR3 nucleotide sequence: TGCAGTGCTAGAGCTTTCCGACTAGCGGGGCGCAATGAGCAGTTCTTC. It yields the protein CSARAFRLAGRNEQFF.

The chain combines TRBV20-1 with TRBJ2-4; the D is unclear. CDR1 is DFQATT and CDR2 is SNEGSKA in the germline V gene (reference sequence). This CDR3 has 20 amino acids. V dropped 6 bases and J dropped 1 base, with 31 bases sitting between them. The CDR3 nucleotides read TGCAGTGCCGCATCAATGGCCCATTCCCTCTACGTGCCGGCCAAAAACATTCAGTACTTC. It encodes CSAASMAHSLYVPAKNIQYF.

This clonotype was found once. The chain has TRBV19 and TRBJ1-1; D is uncertain. V shed 6 bases and J shed 1 base, with 6 bases lying between them. This CDR3 has 12 residues. Germline-derived CDR1 and CDR2 are LNHDA and SQIVND (reference sequence). This chain's CDR3 is CASRDGNTEAFF. CDR3 bases: TGTGCCAGTAGGGACGGGAACACTGAAGCTTTCTTT.

This clonotype was seen only a few times. The rearrangement links TRBV24-1 to TRBJ2-5, with 13 bases that match TRBD2. The CDR3 contains 16 residues. The V segment lost 3 bases and the J segment 5 bases; nucleotides outside the gene matches: 5. Germline V gene data show CDR1 as KGHDR and CDR2 as SFDVKD. This chain's CDR3 is CATSDGTSGVVETQYF. The CDR3 DNA is TGTGCCACCAGTGATGGGACTAGCGGGGTGGTGGAGACCCAGTACTTC.

The chain has TRBV20-1 and TRBJ1-1, with TRBD1 identical over 9 bases. Germline loops: CDR1 DFQATT, CDR2 SNEGSKA (reference sequence). With 7 bases clipped from V and 11 bases from J, the junction kept 8 bases outside the gene matches. The CDR3 length is 11 residues. The CDR3 sequence: CSVPGTGRAFF. The CDR3 DNA is TGCAGTGTTCCCGGGACAGGGCGGGCTTTCTTT.

The chain employs TRBV13 and TRBJ2-1, with 10 nucleotides matching TRBD2. The V gene end was trimmed by 1 base and the J gene end by 7 bases; junction bases not matched to a gene: 7. CDR1 is PRHDT, CDR2 FYEKMQ, per germline (reference sequence). This CDR3 is 16 amino acids long. The DNA of the CDR3 is TGTGCCAGCAGCTTAGTTGGGCCTAGCGGGGGTAATGAGCAGTTCTTC. It translates to CASSLVGPSGGNEQFF. Variable domain in full (rest from reference TRBV13 and TRBJ2-1): AAGVIQSPRHLIKEKRETATLKCYPIPRHDTVYWYQQGPGQDPQFLISFYEKMQSDKGSIPDRFSAQQFSDYHSELNMSSLELGDSALYFCASSLVGPSGGNEQFFGPGTRLTVL.

A few counts support this clonotype. This chain joins TRBV7-3 and TRBJ2-1; TRBD1 agrees at 9 bases. CDR1 is SGHTA and CDR2 is FQGTGA in the germline V gene. This CDR3 contains 13 residues. The V segment lost 5 bases and the J segment 7 bases; nucleotides outside the gene matches: 3. CDR3 nucleotides: TGTGCCAGCAGCAGACAGGGGGGGAATGAGCAGTTCTTC. This encodes CASSRQGGNEQFF.

This chain uses TRBV4-2 with TRBJ2-7; either TRBD1 or TRBD2 may fit D (5 bases each). Trimming cost V 4 bases and J 6 bases, with 13 bases left between them. In germline, CDR1 is LGHNA, CDR2 YNFKEQ. The CDR3 loop spans 13 amino acids. CDR3 sequence: CASSPGAPCEQYF. The CDR3 nucleotides are TGTGCCAGCAGCCCCGGGGCCCCCTGCGAGCAGTACTTC.

This clonotype was picked up a small number of times. CDR3 nucleotide sequence: TGCGCCAGCAGCCCGCGACAGGGGGGTTATTATGGCTACACCTTC. It is translated as CASSPRQGGYYGYTF. The chain links TRBV5-1 to TRBJ1-2; 9 bases align to TRBD1. CDR3 size: 15 residues. From germline, CDR1 is SGHRS and CDR2 YFSETQ. The J segment lost 5 bases and the V segment lost 4 bases, leaving 9 bases of the junction unmatched.

The chain combines TRBV10-1 with TRBJ2-3; D is uncertain. This CDR3 is 15 amino acids long. The V end was cut by 3 bases, the J end by 0 bases, with 10 bases between. Looked up from germline, CDR1 is WNHNN and CDR2 is SYGVQD (reference sequence). DNA of the CDR3: TGCGCCAGCAGTGAAGAGGACCTCAGCACAGATACGCAGTATTTT. Translating it yields CASSEEDLSTDTQYF.

The chain is built from TRBV27 and TRBJ1-1, with D hard to call. Germline assignment: CDR1 MNHEY and CDR2 SMNVEV (reference sequence). With 3 bases removed from V and 5 bases from J, the gap between germline ends came to 13 bases. The CDR3 is 14 amino acids. The CDR3 protein is CASSLKFGGTEAFF. CDR3 coding DNA: TGTGCCAGCAGTTTGAAATTCGGAGGAACTGAAGCTTTCTTT.

The genes are TRBV5-6 and TRBJ2-2, with D hard to call. The CDR3 extends over 16 amino acids. Germline V gene data show CDR1 as SGHDT and CDR2 as YYEEEE. V was cut by 0 bases and J by 8 bases, with 17 bases left in between. The CDR3 region has the DNA TGTGCCAGCAGCTTGGTTTGGACGTGGCAACTGGGGGAGCTGTTTTTT. Amino acid sequence: CASSLVWTWQLGELFF.